The 24 T cell receptor beta chains below all came from one sample that was sequenced in a study of naive and memory T cell subsets. Overall study findings and caveats: Especially in CD8 cells, naive repertoires contained a few larger clonotypes, possibly CD45RA-re-expressing memory cells.

Which antigens these TCRs recognize remains unknown. Two oligonucleotides, mixed equimolar, formed the beta constant-region primer covering TRBC1 and TRBC2. Nested alpha and beta constant-region primers with the SP2 primer drove four PCR rounds on ligated cDNA. TCRdb analysed the UMI-ligation and nested PCR reads with MiXCR anew, one entry per CDR3 protein. The profile shows 99,000 or so distinct CDR3 sequences, about 14% of them singletons. Sequencing was carried out using naive CD8+ T cells from blood. The receptors shown here come from a human donor in good health.

The J gene is TRBJ2-2, the V gene TRBV4-3; D might be TRBD1 (5 bases). V lost 0 bases and J lost 0, with 20 bases in between. The CDR3 covers 20 residues. Per the germline V gene, CDR1 is LGHNA and CDR2 is YSLEER. CDR3 sequence reads: CASSQDILLGATANTGELFF. As DNA, the CDR3 is TGCGCCAGCAGCCAAGATATCTTACTTGGGGCAACCGCGAACACCGGGGAGCTGTTTTTT.

This clonotype was seen ten or more times. The rearrangement joins TRBV9 to TRBJ1-1; D gene ambiguous. The CDR3 length is 15 residues. V gave up 0 bases and J gave up 1 base, with 10 bases separating them. Germline V gene data show CDR1 as SGDLS and CDR2 as YYNGEE. The CDR3 DNA reads TGTGCCAGCAGCGTAGATCTGGGGAGGAACACTGAAGCTTTCTTT. Translated, it gives CASSVDLGRNTEAFF.

This clonotype occurred a few times. The chain couples TRBV12-3 or TRBV12-4 to TRBJ1-1; D is unclear. This CDR3 contains 13 residues. V shed 1 base and J shed 11 bases, with 14 bases lying between them. For the CDR3, the DNA is TGTGCCAGCAGTTTAGGAGGTAGTGGTCTTGCTTTCTTT. It encodes CASSLGGSGLAFF.

This clonotype has just a few counts. The chain couples TRBV11-1 to TRBJ1-1; a weak D match, TRBD1 (5 bases). The germline V and J ends were trimmed by 0 bases and 2 bases, with 16 bases remaining between them. This CDR3 is 17 amino acids long. Germline CDR1 reads SGHAT; CDR2 reads FQDESV (reference sequence). The CDR3 coding sequence is TGTGCCAGCAGCTTAGCCCCATGGGGCCCAGAAAACACTGAAGCTTTCTTT. Translation: CASSLAPWGPENTEAFF.

The sample holds a few counts of this clonotype. The chain uses TRBV28 and TRBJ2-3; 10 positions match TRBD2. The trim removed 2 bases at V and 8 bases at J, leaving 4 bases unmatched. Germline V CDR1 and CDR2: MDHEN, SYDVKM. This CDR3 region has 14 residues. CDR3 residues: CASSLKAGGPTQYF. CDR3 bases: TGTGCCAGCAGTTTAAAAGCGGGGGGGCCTACGCAGTATTTT.

The chain combines TRBV7-9 with TRBJ2-3; 7 nucleotides agree with TRBD1. This CDR3 is built from 15 residues. V gave up 5 bases and J gave up 4 bases; unmatched junction bases: 9. Germline V lookup: CDR1 SEHNR, CDR2 FQNEAQ (reference sequence). The CDR3 loop reads CASSLGQSIADTQYF. CDR3 DNA sequence: TGTGCCAGCAGCCTGGGACAGAGTATCGCAGATACGCAGTATTTT.

The rearrangement uses TRBV7-2 and TRBJ2-1, with 8 bases lining up with TRBD2. The CDR3 sequence is 15 residues long. Trimming cost V 5 bases and J 2 bases; bases outside gene matches: 5. Germline V gene data show CDR1 as SGHTA and CDR2 as FQGNSA. CDR3 coding DNA: TGTGCCAGCAGCGAGGGGACTAGTGCCTACAATGAGCAGTTCTTC. It yields the protein CASSEGTSAYNEQFF.

The V call is TRBV4-3, the J call TRBJ2-7; D uncertain. The germline V gene encodes CDR1 LGHNA and CDR2 YSLEER. CDR3 length equals 13 residues. Trimming shortened V by 4 bases and J by 7 bases, and 14 bases separated the two germline ends. The CDR3 DNA is TGCGCCAGCAGCCGCTCTCTTGGAAATGAGCAGTACTTC. It translates to CASSRSLGNEQYF.

This chain uses TRBV9 with TRBJ1-4; 9 bases agree with TRBD1. Germline values: CDR1 SGDLS, CDR2 YYNGEE. The V segment lost 0 bases and the J segment 8 bases; nucleotides outside the gene matches: 5. The CDR3 extends over 15 amino acids. CDR3 nucleotides: TGTGCCAGCAGCGTAGATGGGACAGGGTTCGAAAAACTGTTTTTT. It is translated as CASSVDGTGFEKLFF.

The table lists this clonotype with a few counts. The chain couples TRBV7-2 to TRBJ2-5; D gene unclear. Germline CDR1 reads SGHTA; CDR2 reads FQGNSA. Trimming took 1 base from V and 4 from J, leaving 10 bases between them. This CDR3 has 14 residues. The chain's CDR3 is CASSLVFSGETQYF. The DNA for the CDR3 is TGTGCCAGCAGCTTAGTCTTTTCGGGAGAGACCCAGTACTTC.

The CDR3 is CAAEGSRTGELFF. CDR3 DNA: TGTGCCGCGGAGGGTAGCCGCACCGGGGAGCTGTTTTTT. The chain couples TRBV3-1 to TRBJ2-2; possible D gene TRBD2, 6 bases. There are 13 residues in the CDR3. The germline CDR1 and CDR2 sequences are LGHDT and YNNKEL (reference sequence). V was trimmed by 11 bases and J by 4 bases, leaving 14 bases between them.

This clonotype was seen a few times. This chain links TRBV7-6 with TRBJ2-7, with D tentatively TRBD1 or TRBD2 (6 bases each). Germline values: CDR1 SGHVS, CDR2 FNYEAQ. V shed 2 bases and J shed 6 bases, with 14 bases lying between them. CDR3 length: 14 amino acids. The CDR3 region has the DNA TGTGCCAGCAGCTTAAGGCGAGGGGGAGGCGAGCAGTACTTC. It specifies CASSLRRGGGEQYF.

This clonotype has just a few counts. The V gene is TRBV2, the J gene TRBJ2-7, with TRBD2 as a possible D gene (7 bases). Germline CDR1 reads SNHLY; CDR2 reads FYNNEI. This CDR3 is 14 amino acids long. The ends were cut back, 1 base at V and 4 bases at J, with 11 bases in the middle. This chain's CDR3 is CASSEDGGAYEQYF. The CDR3 DNA follows: TGTGCCAGCAGTGAAGATGGGGGGGCTTACGAGCAGTACTTC. Looking up the rest from reference TRBV2 and TRBJ2-7 gives the full variable domain: EPEVTQTPSHQVTQMGQEVILRCVPISNHLYFYWYRQILGQKVEFLVSFYNNEISEKSEIFDDQFSVERPDGSNFTLKIRSTKLEDSAMYFCASSEDGGAYEQYFGPGTRLTVT.

The V and J genes are TRBV13 and TRBJ2-5; D gene uncertain. Trimming shortened V by 1 base and J by 0 bases, and 9 bases separated the two germline ends. The CDR3 totals 15 residues. Germline V gene sequence: CDR1 PRHDT, CDR2 FYEKMQ (reference sequence). The CDR3 is CASSLEAQYQETQYF. In DNA form, the CDR3 reads TGTGCCAGCAGCTTAGAAGCCCAGTACCAAGAGACCCAGTACTTC.

The chain couples TRBV12-3 or TRBV12-4 to TRBJ1-6; D possibly corresponds to TRBD1 (5 bases). V lost 5 bases to trimming and J lost 1 base, with 9 bases between them. CDR3 size: 15 residues. The CDR3 DNA reads TGTGCCAGCAGTAGGGGTTCTTCCTATAATTCACCCCTCCACTTT. Encoded protein: CASSRGSSYNSPLHF.

This clonotype was counted between two and nine times. The chain combines TRBV3-1 with TRBJ2-1, with unresolved D. Germline V gives CDR1 LGHDT, CDR2 YNNKEL (reference sequence). There are 13 residues in the CDR3. Trimming shortened V by 0 bases and J by 5 bases, and 5 bases separated the two germline ends. CDR3 DNA: TGTGCCAGCAGCCAAGAGGTAAACAATGAGCAGTTCTTC. The encoded protein is CASSQEVNNEQFF.

The CDR3 nucleotides are TGTGCCAGCAGCTTCACTAGCGGGGTCCTCTCCTACGAGCAGTACTTC. Translation gives CASSFTSGVLSYEQYF. This chain joins TRBV7-9 and TRBJ2-7; 10 bases fit TRBD2. Trimming at V came to 3 bases and at J to 0 bases, leaving 5 bases not matched to a gene. Germline V gene data show CDR1 as SEHNR and CDR2 as FQNEAQ (reference sequence). The CDR3 loop spans 16 amino acids.

This rearrangement joins TRBV9 to TRBJ2-3; TRBD2 matches at 11 bases. This CDR3 is built from 15 residues. Looked up from germline, CDR1 is SGDLS and CDR2 is YYNGEE. J gave up 6 bases and V 0 bases, and 3 bases lay outside the gene matches. The CDR3 nucleotides read TGTGCCAGCAGCGTAGACCTAGCGGGAGGCGATACGCAGTATTTT. Amino acid sequence: CASSVDLAGGDTQYF.

The J gene is TRBJ2-1, the V gene TRBV27; D ambiguous. CDR3 length: 15 residues. Trimming took 2 bases from V and 3 from J, leaving 11 bases between them. Per germline, CDR1 MNHEY and CDR2 SMNVEV (reference sequence). The CDR3 nucleotides read TGTGCCAGCAGTTTAGTCGAGGACGGCTACAATGAGCAGTTCTTC. It encodes CASSLVEDGYNEQFF.

This clonotype has ten or more counts. V and J are TRBV12-3 or TRBV12-4 and TRBJ1-2; D is undetermined. Trimming left V 2 bases short and J 6 bases short, with 10 bases between. The length of the CDR3 is 13 residues. CDR3 DNA sequence: TGTGCCAGCAGTTTACCCTCCTTCGATGGCTACACCTTC. Translating it yields CASSLPSFDGYTF.

This clonotype occurred a few times. This chain uses TRBV7-8 with TRBJ2-5; D gene ambiguous. CDR1 SGHVS and CDR2 FQNEAQ come from the germline V gene. Deletions cut 5 bases from V and 4 bases from J, with 17 bases between. The length of the CDR3 is 15 residues. The CDR3 sequence: CASSPLDTWVETQYF. The CDR3 DNA is TGTGCCAGCAGCCCCCTTGACACTTGGGTAGAGACCCAGTACTTC.

The V gene is TRBV7-6, the J gene TRBJ2-2; D possibly corresponds to TRBD2 (6 bases). Germline CDR1 reads SGHVS; CDR2 reads FNYEAQ. Trimming took 2 bases from V and 4 from J, leaving 20 bases between them. The CDR3 extends over 18 amino acids. The CDR3 nucleotides are TGTGCCAGCAGCTTAAACCCGGTGGTGCGGGGCCGCACCGGGGAGCTGTTTTTT. It translates to CASSLNPVVRGRTGELFF. The full variable domain, rest sourced from reference TRBV7-6 and TRBJ2-2, is GAGVSQSPRYKVTKRGQDVALRCDPISGHVSLYWYRQALGQGPEFLTYFNYEAQQDKSGLPNDRFSAERPEGSISTLTIQRTEQRDSAMYRCASSLNPVVRGRTGELFFGEGSRLTVL.

In its sample, this clonotype was seen many times. The CDR3 loop is CASSLDRELFF. The CDR3 DNA is TGTGCCAGCAGCTTGGACAGGGAACTGTTTTTT. The V gene is TRBV7-9, the J gene TRBJ1-4, with 8 positions matching TRBD1. CDR3 size: 11 residues. J was trimmed by 12 bases and V by 3 bases; bases with no gene match: 0. Germline CDR1 and CDR2: SEHNR and FQNEAQ (reference sequence).

This clonotype has just a few counts. This chain joins TRBV4-3 and TRBJ2-1; D is ambiguous. The CDR3 loop spans 12 amino acids. Germline V CDR1 and CDR2: LGHNA, YSLEER. Trimming left V 3 bases short and J 4 bases short, with 4 bases between. CDR3: CASSHYYNEQFF. CDR3 coding DNA: TGCGCCAGCAGCCACTATTACAATGAGCAGTTCTTC.